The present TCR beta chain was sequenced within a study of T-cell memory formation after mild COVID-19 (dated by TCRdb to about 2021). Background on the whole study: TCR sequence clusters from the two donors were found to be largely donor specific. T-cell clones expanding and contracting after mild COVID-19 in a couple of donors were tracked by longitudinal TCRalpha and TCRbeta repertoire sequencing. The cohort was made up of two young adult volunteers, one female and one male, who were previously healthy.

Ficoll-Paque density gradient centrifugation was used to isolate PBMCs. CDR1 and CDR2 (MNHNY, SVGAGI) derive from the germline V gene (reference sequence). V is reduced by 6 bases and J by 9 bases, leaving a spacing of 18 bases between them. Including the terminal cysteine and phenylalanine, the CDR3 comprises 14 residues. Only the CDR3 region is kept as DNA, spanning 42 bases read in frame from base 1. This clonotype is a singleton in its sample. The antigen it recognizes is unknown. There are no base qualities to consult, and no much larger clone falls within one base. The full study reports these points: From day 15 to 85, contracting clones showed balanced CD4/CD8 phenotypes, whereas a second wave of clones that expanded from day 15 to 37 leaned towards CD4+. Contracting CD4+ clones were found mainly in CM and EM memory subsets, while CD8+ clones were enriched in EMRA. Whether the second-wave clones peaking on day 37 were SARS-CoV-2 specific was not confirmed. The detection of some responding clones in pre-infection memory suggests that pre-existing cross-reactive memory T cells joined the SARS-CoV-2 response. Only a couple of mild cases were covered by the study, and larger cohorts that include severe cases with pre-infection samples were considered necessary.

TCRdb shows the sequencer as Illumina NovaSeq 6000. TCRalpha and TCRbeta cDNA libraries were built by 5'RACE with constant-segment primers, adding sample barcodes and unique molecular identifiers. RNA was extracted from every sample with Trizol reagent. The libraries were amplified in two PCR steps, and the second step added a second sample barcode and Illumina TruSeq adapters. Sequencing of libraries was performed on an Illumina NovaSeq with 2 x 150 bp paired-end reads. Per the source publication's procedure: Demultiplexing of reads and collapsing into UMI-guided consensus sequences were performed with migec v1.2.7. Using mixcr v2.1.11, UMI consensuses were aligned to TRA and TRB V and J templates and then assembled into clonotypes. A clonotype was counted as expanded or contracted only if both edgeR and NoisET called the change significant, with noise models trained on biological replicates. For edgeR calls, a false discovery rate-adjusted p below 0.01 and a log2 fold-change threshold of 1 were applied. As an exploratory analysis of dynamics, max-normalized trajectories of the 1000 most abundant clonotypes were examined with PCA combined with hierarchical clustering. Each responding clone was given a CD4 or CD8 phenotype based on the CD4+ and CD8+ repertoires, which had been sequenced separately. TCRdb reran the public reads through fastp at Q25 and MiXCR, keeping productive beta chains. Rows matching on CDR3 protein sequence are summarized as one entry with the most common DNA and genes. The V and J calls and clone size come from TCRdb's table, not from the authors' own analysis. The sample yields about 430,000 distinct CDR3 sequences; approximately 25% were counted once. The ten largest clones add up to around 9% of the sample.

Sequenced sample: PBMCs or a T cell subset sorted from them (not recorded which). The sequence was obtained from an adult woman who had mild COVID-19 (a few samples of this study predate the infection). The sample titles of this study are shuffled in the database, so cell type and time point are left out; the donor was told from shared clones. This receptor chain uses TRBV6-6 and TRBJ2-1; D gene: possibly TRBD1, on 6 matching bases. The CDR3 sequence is CASRAPGHSSEQFF. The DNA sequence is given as TGTGCCAGCAGAGCTCCGGGACATAGCAGTGAGCAGTTCTTC.